This T cell receptor (beta chain) was identified during a study of blood T cell repertoires in COVID-19. This clone was found once. Different DNA sequences within this sample yield the same CDR3. Data came from immunoSEQ multiplex PCR; TCRdb stores just in-frame clones and leaves some out. The sample lists over 400,000 clones, roughly 88% occurring once. This clonotype was sampled from a human donor in a cohort sampled during active COVID-19. Specimen: peripheral blood.

The CDR3 nucleotides are TGTGCCAGCTCATTAATGGGAGCGACCCAAGAGACCCAGTACTTC. This encodes CASSLMGATQETQYF. The chain joins TRBV7-3 to TRBJ2-5, with D possibly being TRBD2 (5 bases). Looked up from germline, CDR1 is SGHTA and CDR2 is FQGTGA. CDR3 length: 15 residues. V lost 8 bases to trimming and J lost 1 base, with 17 bases between them.